These 27 T cell receptor beta chains originate from one sample sequenced in a study of blood T cell repertoires in COVID-19. Sequenced by immunoSEQ multiplex PCR; TCRdb stores in-frame clones only, minus some. This sample carries about 99,000 clones, less than 90% of them seen once, and the ten largest clones take around 2%. Sequences were obtained from peripheral blood. These receptors all stem from a man in his sixties or seventies with active or convalescent COVID-19.

This clone turned up a few times. This sequence joins TRBV7-2 and TRBJ2-1; D is ambiguous. Trimming left V 5 bases short and J 1 base short, with 6 bases between. The CDR3 is 13 residues long. Germline V lookup: CDR1 SGHTA, CDR2 FQGNSA. CDR3 amino acids: CASSLRSYNEQFF. CDR3 nucleotides: TGTGCCAGCAGCCTGCGATCCTACAATGAGCAGTTCTTC.

The rearrangement uses TRBV20-1 and TRBJ1-6; 7 positions agree with TRBD1. V dropped 5 bases and J dropped 12; count of bases not matched to a gene: 4. Germline lookup yields CDR1 DFQATT and CDR2 SNEGSKA (reference sequence). There are 11 residues in the CDR3. The CDR3 here is CSARTGEPLHF. The CDR3 DNA reads TGCAGTGCTCGCACAGGGGAACCCCTCCACTTT.

The chain recombines TRBV7-9 with TRBJ1-2, with TRBD1 matching 8 bases. The length of the CDR3 is 15 residues. Germline CDR1 reads SEHNR; CDR2 reads FQNEAQ (reference sequence). After removal of 4 bases from V and 4 bases from J, the junction contained 8 bases not matched to a gene. The CDR3 DNA reads TGTGCCAGCAGCTCGCGACAGGGGCCCCTCTATGGCTACACCTTC. Protein sequence: CASSSRQGPLYGYTF.

V is TRBV9 and J is TRBJ2-3; 11 nucleotides line up with TRBD2. This CDR3 comprises 17 residues. CDR1 SGDLS and CDR2 YYNGEE come from the germline V gene. J gave up 2 bases and V 0 bases, and 5 bases lay outside the gene matches. DNA of the CDR3: TGTGCCAGCAGCGTAGCACTAGCGGGGGTAAACACAGATACGCAGTATTTT. Translating gives CASSVALAGVNTDTQYF.

The rearrangement links TRBV15 to TRBJ2-5; possible D gene TRBD2, 6 bases. The CDR3 consists of 15 residues. V lost 0 bases and J 0 bases, leaving 8 bases between the germline ends. In germline, CDR1 is LNHNV, CDR2 YYDKDF (reference sequence). The CDR3 nucleotides read TGTGCCACCAGCAGAGAGACGGGGGACCAAGAGACCCAGTACTTC. Its protein product is CATSRETGDQETQYF.

V is TRBV6-5 and J is TRBJ2-7; TRBD1 might be the D (5 bases). This CDR3 has 13 residues. Germline CDR1 is MNHEY and CDR2 is SVGAGI. V lost 8 bases to trimming and J lost 2 bases, with 13 bases between them. Written as DNA, the CDR3 is TGTGCCAGCGTCAAGCAGGGCGCCTACGAGCAGTACTTC. It codes for CASVKQGAYEQYF.

Concerning this clone itself: Other DNA sequences in this sample translate to the same CDR3. The chain links TRBV7-3 to TRBJ2-3; D may be TRBD2 (6 bases). Germline CDR1 reads SGHTA; CDR2 reads FQGTGA. The CDR3 has 14 residues. V shed 3 bases and J shed 0 bases, with 7 bases lying between them. In DNA, the CDR3 is TGTGCCAGCAGCTTGACTAGAAGCACAGATACGCAGTATTTT. Amino acids: CASSLTRSTDTQYF.

This rearrangement joins TRBV21-1 to TRBJ1-2. TRBV21-1 is a pseudogene segment. The CDR3 is 8 residues long. DNA of the CDR3: TGTGCCAGCAGCCCTCTCCCCTTC. Protein product: CASSPLPF.

In this sample, this clone turned up once. The rearrangement joins TRBV7-2 to TRBJ2-5; 16 bases agree with TRBD2. CDR3 length: 16 residues. CDR1 and CDR2 from the germline V gene are SGHTA and FQGNSA. Losses at the gene ends were 3 bases for V and 5 bases for J; bases not matched to a gene: 3. This CDR3 reads CASSLGLAGGRETQYF. CDR3 DNA sequence: TGTGCCAGCAGCTTGGGACTAGCGGGGGGGCGGGAGACCCAGTACTTC.

The V gene is TRBV6-6, the J gene TRBJ2-5; 7 bases fit TRBD1. The CDR3 consists of 13 residues. The V and J ends lost 5 bases and 5 bases, in that order; junction bases with no gene match: 5. The germline V gene has CDR1 MNHNY and CDR2 SVGAGI (reference sequence). DNA of the CDR3: TGTGCCAGCAGTAATGACAGGGAGGAGACCCAGTACTTC. Protein product: CASSNDREETQYF.

The CDR3 protein is CASSLVGTARDTQYF. The CDR3 DNA follows: TGCGCCAGCAGCTTGGTTGGGACAGCTCGAGATACGCAGTATTTT. J is TRBJ2-3 and V is TRBV5-1; 7 bases match TRBD1. From germline, CDR1 is SGHRS and CDR2 YFSETQ. CDR3 size: 15 residues. Trimming cost V 0 bases and J 5 bases; bases outside gene matches: 6.

The chain links TRBV28 to TRBJ2-2; TRBD1 agrees at 7 bases. Germline lookup yields CDR1 MDHEN and CDR2 SYDVKM. This CDR3 contains 14 residues. The ends lost 2 bases at V and 6 bases at J; junction bases unmatched: 3. CDR3: CASSLRGRAGELFF. CDR3 nucleotides: TGTGCCAGCAGTTTAAGGGGGCGGGCCGGGGAGCTGTTTTTT.

The chain uses TRBV19 and TRBJ2-5; 12 positions match TRBD2. With 8 bases clipped from V and 5 bases from J, the junction kept 9 bases outside the gene matches. This CDR3 is built from 15 residues. Germline CDR1 and CDR2: LNHDA and SQIVND (reference sequence). The CDR3 region has the DNA TGTGCCAGTGGAAGGACTAGCGGGACCTCGGAGACCCAGTACTTC. This gives the protein CASGRTSGTSETQYF.

The rearrangement links TRBV7-2 to TRBJ1-1; no clear D gene. Germline V gene data show CDR1 as SGHTA and CDR2 as FQGNSA. V lost 5 bases and J lost 5, with 15 bases in between. The length of the CDR3 is 14 residues. The CDR3 here is CASSPESGRTEAFF. The CDR3 DNA sequence: TGTGCCAGCAGCCCTGAGTCGGGTCGGACTGAAGCTTTCTTT.

The rearrangement uses TRBV30 and TRBJ2-7, with TRBD1 as a possible D gene (7 bases). CDR1 is GTSNPN, CDR2 SVGIG, per germline (reference sequence). The CDR3 is 12 residues long. Trimming cost V 7 bases and J 3 bases, with 13 bases left between them. CDR3 coding DNA: TGTGCCTTATCAGGGGGGCTCTACGAGCAGTACTTC. As protein: CALSGGLYEQYF.

The V and J genes are TRBV5-8 and TRBJ2-5; 8 bases match TRBD2. Germline CDR1 SGHTS, CDR2 YDEGEE. The CDR3 is 14 residues long. Trimming at V came to 4 bases and at J to 9 bases, leaving 11 bases not matched to a gene. CDR3 sequence (DNA): TGTGCCAGCAGCCCGGGCGGGGGGCCTCGAGCCCAGTACTTC. Translating it yields CASSPGGGPRAQYF.

The chain combines TRBV30 with TRBJ1-1; D is possibly TRBD1 (5 bases). Germline V gene data show CDR1 as GTSNPN and CDR2 as SVGIG (reference sequence). The CDR3 consists of 13 residues. V shed 5 bases and J shed 6 bases, with 16 bases lying between them. CDR3 residues: CAWVGTQGSEAFF. CDR3 bases: TGTGCCTGGGTCGGGACTCAAGGCTCTGAAGCTTTCTTT.

The V gene is TRBV5-1, the J gene TRBJ2-7, with D tentatively TRBD1 (6 bases). With 2 bases removed from V and 5 bases from J, the gap between germline ends came to 14 bases. This CDR3 contains 14 residues. CDR1 and CDR2 (germline): SGHRS, YFSETQ. This CDR3 is CASSFISTGNEQYF. The CDR3 DNA reads as TGCGCCAGCAGCTTTATCAGCACAGGGAACGAGCAGTACTTC. Combining the CDR3 with reference TRBV5-1 and TRBJ2-7 gives the whole variable domain KAGVTQTPRYLIKTRGQQVTLSCSPISGHRSVSWYQQTPGQGLQFLFEYFSETQRNKGNFPGRFSGRQFSNSRSEMNVSTLELGDSALYLCASSFISTGNEQYFGPGTRLTVT.

The chain carries TRBV25-1 and TRBJ1-5; weak D call: TRBD1 (5 bases). The CDR3 covers 14 residues. The V gene's germline CDR1 is MGHDK and CDR2 SYGVNS. Trimming removed 0 bases at V and 5 bases at J, with 8 bases between. CDR3: CASSEYTGDQPQHF. Written as DNA, the CDR3 is TGTGCCAGCAGTGAATATACAGGCGATCAGCCCCAGCATTTT.

The CDR3 DNA sequence: TGTGCCAGCAGCGTGGGACTGACCTACGAGCAGTACTTC. Amino acids: CASSVGLTYEQYF. The gene calls are TRBV5-4 and TRBJ2-7, with D possibly matching TRBD2 (6 bases). Germline V gene data show CDR1 as SGHNT and CDR2 as YYREEE (reference sequence). CDR3 length equals 13 residues. The V end lost 4 bases, the J end lost 2 bases, and 10 bases lay between the germline ends.

The chain uses TRBV6-5 and TRBJ1-3; no clear D gene. Germline values: CDR1 MNHEY, CDR2 SVGAGI. V was shortened by 6 bases and J by 0 bases, with 12 bases between the two germline ends. This CDR3 is 15 amino acids long. CDR3 loop: CASSLTTISGNTIYF. In nucleotides, the CDR3 is TGTGCCAGCAGCTTAACGACAATCTCTGGAAACACCATATATTTT.

This chain links TRBV7-8 with TRBJ2-7, with 7 bases that match TRBD2. The CDR3 is 12 residues long. Germline V gene lookup returns CDR1 SGHVS and CDR2 FQNEAQ. V lost 4 bases and J lost 6; bases outside the gene matches: 3. The CDR3 coding sequence is TGTGCCAGCAGCTCGACGGGGGGCGAGCAGTACTTC. Residues: CASSSTGGEQYF.

The V gene is TRBV18, the J gene TRBJ2-1; 11 nucleotides match TRBD2. CDR3 length equals 16 residues. Germline assignment: CDR1 KGHSH and CDR2 LQKENI. The ends lost 5 bases at V and 5 bases at J; junction bases unmatched: 8. CDR3 region: CASSFFTSGGNNEQFF. As DNA, the CDR3 is TGTGCCAGCTCATTCTTCACTAGCGGGGGCAACAATGAGCAGTTCTTC.

The CDR3 loop is CASSLIAGDGYTF. CDR3 nucleotides: TGTGCCAGCAGTTTAATTGCAGGGGATGGCTACACCTTC. The rearrangement uses TRBV12-3 or TRBV12-4 and TRBJ1-2, with D maybe TRBD1 (6 bases). The germline V and J ends were trimmed by 2 bases and 6 bases, with 10 bases remaining between them. This CDR3 has 13 amino acids.

This chain joins TRBV11-2 and TRBJ1-1, with D possibly being TRBD1 (5 bases). Germline CDR1 reads SGHAT; CDR2 reads FQNNGV. This CDR3 region has 14 residues. Between the trimmed V and J ends, which lost 6 bases and 1 base, there was a span of 12 bases. The CDR3 DNA reads as TGTGCCAGCAGTAGACAGTTATCGAACACTGAAGCTTTCTTT. It is translated as CASSRQLSNTEAFF.

This clone was observed a handful of times. The chain carries TRBV9 and TRBJ1-2; TRBD1 matches 7 bases. This CDR3 region has 15 residues. CDR1 and CDR2 (germline): SGDLS, YYNGEE. J was trimmed by 8 bases and V by 3 bases; bases with no gene match: 13. This CDR3 is CASSASPDRARGYTF. Written as DNA, the CDR3 is TGTGCCAGCAGCGCCTCCCCAGACAGGGCTAGGGGCTACACCTTC.

The chain recombines TRBV27 with TRBJ2-2; 7 positions match TRBD1. This CDR3 has 18 amino acids. Germline CDR1 and CDR2: MNHEY and SMNVEV (reference sequence). V shed 1 base and J 1 base; nucleotides not matched to a gene: 9. The CDR3 here is CASSLYLPGQRNTGELFF. DNA of the CDR3: TGTGCCAGCAGTTTATACCTACCGGGACAGAGGAACACCGGGGAGCTGTTTTTT.